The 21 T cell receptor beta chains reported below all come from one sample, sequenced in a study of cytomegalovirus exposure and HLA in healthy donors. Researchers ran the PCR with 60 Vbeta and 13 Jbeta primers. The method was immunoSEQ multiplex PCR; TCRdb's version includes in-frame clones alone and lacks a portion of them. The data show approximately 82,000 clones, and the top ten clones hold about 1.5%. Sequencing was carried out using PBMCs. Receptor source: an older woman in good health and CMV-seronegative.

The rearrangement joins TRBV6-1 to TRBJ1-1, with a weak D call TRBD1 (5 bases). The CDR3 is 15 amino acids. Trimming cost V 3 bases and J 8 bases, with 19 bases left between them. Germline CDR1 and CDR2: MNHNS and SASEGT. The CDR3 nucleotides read TGTGCCAGCAGTGATTTGGAGGGGTATCCGGGAGAAGCTTTCTTT. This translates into CASSDLEGYPGEAFF.

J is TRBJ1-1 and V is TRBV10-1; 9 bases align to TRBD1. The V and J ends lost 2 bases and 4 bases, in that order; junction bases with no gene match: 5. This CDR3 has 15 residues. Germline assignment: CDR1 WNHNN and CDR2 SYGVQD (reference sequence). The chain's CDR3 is CASSEGQGRVTEAFF. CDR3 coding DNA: TGCGCCAGCAGTGAGGGACAGGGGAGGGTCACTGAAGCTTTCTTT.

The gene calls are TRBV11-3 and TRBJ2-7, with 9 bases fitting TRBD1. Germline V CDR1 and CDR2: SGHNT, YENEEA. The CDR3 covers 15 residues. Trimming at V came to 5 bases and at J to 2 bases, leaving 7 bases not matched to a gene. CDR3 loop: CASSPGTGLPYEQYF. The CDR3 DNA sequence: TGTGCCAGCAGCCCCGGGACAGGGCTACCCTACGAGCAGTACTTC.

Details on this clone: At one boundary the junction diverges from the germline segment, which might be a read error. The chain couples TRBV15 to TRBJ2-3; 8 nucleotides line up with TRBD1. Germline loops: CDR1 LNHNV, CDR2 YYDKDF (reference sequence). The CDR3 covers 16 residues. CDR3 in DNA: TGTGCCGCCAGCTCCCAGGACAGGGCTAGCACAGATACGCAGTATTTT. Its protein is CAASSQDRASTDTQYF.

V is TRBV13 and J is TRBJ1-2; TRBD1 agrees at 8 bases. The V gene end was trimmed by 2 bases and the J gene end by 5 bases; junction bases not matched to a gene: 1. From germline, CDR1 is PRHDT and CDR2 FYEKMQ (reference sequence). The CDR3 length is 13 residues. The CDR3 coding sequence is TGTGCCAGCAGCTTACAGGGGGCTTATGGCTACACCTTC. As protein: CASSLQGAYGYTF.

The CDR3 DNA reads TGTGCCAGCAGTGAAAGAGAAGCCACCGGGGAGCTGTTTTTT. It translates to CASSEREATGELFF. The V call is TRBV2, the J call TRBJ2-2; D gene ambiguous. Trimming stripped 2 bases from V and 4 bases from J, with 8 bases between. The germline V gene encodes CDR1 SNHLY and CDR2 FYNNEI. CDR3 length equals 14 residues.

The CDR3: CASSMGMGGTQYF. For the CDR3, the DNA is TGTGCCAGTAGTATGGGGATGGGGGGGACCCAGTACTTC. V is TRBV19 and J is TRBJ2-5; maybe TRBD2 (6 bases). Trimming removed 3 bases at V and 7 bases at J, with 12 bases between. This CDR3 has 13 residues. Germline-derived CDR1 and CDR2 are LNHDA and SQIVND (reference sequence).

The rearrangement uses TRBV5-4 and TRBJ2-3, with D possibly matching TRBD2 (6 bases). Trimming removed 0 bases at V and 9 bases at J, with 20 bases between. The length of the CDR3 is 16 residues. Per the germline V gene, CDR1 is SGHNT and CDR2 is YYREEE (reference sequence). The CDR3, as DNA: TGTGCCAGCAGCTTGGGGGGAGGCGGGCCCCTCAGCACGCAGTATTTT. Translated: CASSLGGGGPLSTQYF.

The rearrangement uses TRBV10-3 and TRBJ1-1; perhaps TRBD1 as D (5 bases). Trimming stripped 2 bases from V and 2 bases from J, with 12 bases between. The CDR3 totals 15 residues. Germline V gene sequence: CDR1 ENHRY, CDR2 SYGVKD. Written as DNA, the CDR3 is TGTGCCATCAGTGAGAGGCAGGGAATCAACACTGAAGCTTTCTTT. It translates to CAISERQGINTEAFF.

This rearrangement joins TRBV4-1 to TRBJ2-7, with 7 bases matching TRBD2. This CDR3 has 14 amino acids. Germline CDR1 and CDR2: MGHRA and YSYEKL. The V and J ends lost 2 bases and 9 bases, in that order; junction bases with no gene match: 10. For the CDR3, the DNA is TGCGCCAGCAGCCAAAATCTCGGTCCGGGAGGGCAGTACTTC. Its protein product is CASSQNLGPGGQYF.

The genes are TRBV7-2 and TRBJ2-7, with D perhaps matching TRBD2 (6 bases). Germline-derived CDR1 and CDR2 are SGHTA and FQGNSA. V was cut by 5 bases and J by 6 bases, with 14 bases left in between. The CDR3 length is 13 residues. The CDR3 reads CASSTQLAAEQYF. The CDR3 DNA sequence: TGTGCCAGCAGCACCCAACTAGCTGCCGAGCAGTACTTC.

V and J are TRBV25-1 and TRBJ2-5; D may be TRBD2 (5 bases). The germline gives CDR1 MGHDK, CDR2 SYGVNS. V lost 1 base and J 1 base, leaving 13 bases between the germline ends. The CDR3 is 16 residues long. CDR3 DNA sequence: TGTGCCAGCAGTGAATGGTCGGGGAAGGGCCAAGAGACCCAGTACTTC. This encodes CASSEWSGKGQETQYF.

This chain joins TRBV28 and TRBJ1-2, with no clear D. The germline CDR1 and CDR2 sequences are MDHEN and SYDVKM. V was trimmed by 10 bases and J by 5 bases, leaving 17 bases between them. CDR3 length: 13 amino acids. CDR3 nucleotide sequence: TGTGCCACCGACAACGAGGGAACGTATGGCTACACCTTC. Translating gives CATDNEGTYGYTF.

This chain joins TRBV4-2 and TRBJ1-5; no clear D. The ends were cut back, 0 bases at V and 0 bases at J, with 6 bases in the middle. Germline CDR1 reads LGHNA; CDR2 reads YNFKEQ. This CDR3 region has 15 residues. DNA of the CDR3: TGTGCCAGCAGCCAAGAACAGACTAGCAATCAGCCCCAGCATTTT. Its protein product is CASSQEQTSNQPQHF.

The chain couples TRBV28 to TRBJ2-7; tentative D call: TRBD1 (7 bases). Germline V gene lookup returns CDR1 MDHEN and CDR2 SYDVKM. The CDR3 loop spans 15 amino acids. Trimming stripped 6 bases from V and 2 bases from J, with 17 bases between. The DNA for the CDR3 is TGTGCCAGCAGGGGCCCCCAGGGGGGTACCTACGAGCAGTACTTC. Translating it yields CASRGPQGGTYEQYF.

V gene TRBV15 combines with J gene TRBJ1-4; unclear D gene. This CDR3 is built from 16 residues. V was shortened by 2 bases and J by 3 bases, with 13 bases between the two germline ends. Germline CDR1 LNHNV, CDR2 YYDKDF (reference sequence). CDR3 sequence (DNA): TGTGCCACCAGCAGAATGGTCGGGGTATCTAATGAAAAACTGTTTTTT. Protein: CATSRMVGVSNEKLFF.

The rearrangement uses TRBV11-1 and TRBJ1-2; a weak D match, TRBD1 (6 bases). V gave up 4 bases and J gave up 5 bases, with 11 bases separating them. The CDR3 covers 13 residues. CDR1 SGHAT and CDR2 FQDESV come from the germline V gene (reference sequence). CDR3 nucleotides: TGTGCCAGCAGCTCCGACAGGAATTATGGCTACACCTTC. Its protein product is CASSSDRNYGYTF.

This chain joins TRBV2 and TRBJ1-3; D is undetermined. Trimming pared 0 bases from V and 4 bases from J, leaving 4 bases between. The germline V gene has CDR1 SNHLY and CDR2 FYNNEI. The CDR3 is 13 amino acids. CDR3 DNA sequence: TGTGCCAGCAGTGAAGCGCTAGGAAACACCATATATTTT. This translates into CASSEALGNTIYF. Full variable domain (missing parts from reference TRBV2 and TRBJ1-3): EPEVTQTPSHQVTQMGQEVILRCVPISNHLYFYWYRQILGQKVEFLVSFYNNEISEKSEIFDDQFSVERPDGSNFTLKIRSTKLEDSAMYFCASSEALGNTIYFGEGSWLTVV.

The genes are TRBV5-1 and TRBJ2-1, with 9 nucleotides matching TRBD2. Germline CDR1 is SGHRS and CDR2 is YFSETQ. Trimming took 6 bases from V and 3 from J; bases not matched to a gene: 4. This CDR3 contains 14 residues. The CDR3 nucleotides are TGCGCCAGCACCATAGCGGGAGTCTACAATGAGCAGTTCTTC. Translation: CASTIAGVYNEQFF.

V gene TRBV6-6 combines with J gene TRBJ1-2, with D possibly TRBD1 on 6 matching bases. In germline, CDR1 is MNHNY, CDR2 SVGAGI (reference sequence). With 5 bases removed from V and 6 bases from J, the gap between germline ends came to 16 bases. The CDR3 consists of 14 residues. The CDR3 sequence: CASSRETGSHGYTF. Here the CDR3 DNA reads TGTGCCAGCAGTAGAGAAACAGGGTCCCATGGCTACACCTTC.

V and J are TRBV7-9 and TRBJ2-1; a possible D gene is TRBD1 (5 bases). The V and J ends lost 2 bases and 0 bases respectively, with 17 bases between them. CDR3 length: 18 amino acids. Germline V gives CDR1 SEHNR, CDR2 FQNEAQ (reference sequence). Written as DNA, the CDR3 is TGTGCCAGCAGCTTACGGTCTGGGGCGCTCCACTCCTACAATGAGCAGTTCTTC. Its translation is CASSLRSGALHSYNEQFF.